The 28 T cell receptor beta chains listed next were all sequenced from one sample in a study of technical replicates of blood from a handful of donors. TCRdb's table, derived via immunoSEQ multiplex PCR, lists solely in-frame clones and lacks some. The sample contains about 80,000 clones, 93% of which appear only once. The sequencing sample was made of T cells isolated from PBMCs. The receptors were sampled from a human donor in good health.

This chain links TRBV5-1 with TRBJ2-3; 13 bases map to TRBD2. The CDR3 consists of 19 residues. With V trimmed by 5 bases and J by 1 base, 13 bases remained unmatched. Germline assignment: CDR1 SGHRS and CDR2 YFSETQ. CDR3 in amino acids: CASRREPGLAGLRTDTQYF. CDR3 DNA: TGCGCCAGCAGACGTGAGCCGGGACTAGCGGGACTACGCACAGATACGCAGTATTTT. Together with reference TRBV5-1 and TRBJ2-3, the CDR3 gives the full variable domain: KAGVTQTPRYLIKTRGQQVTLSCSPISGHRSVSWYQQTPGQGLQFLFEYFSETQRNKGNFPGRFSGRQFSNSRSEMNVSTLELGDSALYLCASRREPGLAGLRTDTQYFGPGTRLTVL.

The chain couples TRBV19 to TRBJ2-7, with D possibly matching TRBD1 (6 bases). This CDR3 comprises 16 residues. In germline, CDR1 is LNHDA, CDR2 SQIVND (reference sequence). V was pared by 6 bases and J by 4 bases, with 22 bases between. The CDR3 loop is CASSAIRGFNPYEQYF. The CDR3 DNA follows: TGTGCCAGTAGCGCGATCAGGGGCTTTAATCCTTACGAGCAGTACTTC.

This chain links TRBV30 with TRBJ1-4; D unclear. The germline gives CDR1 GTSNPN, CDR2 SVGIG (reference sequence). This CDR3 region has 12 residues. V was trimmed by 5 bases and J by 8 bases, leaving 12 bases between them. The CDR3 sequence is CAWSINGEKLFF. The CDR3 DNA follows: TGTGCCTGGTCTATAAACGGGGAAAAACTGTTTTTT.

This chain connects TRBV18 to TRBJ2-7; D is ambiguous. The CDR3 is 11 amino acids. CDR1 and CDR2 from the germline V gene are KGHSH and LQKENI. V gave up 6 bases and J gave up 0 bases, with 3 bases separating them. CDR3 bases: TGTGCCAGCTCGAGCTCCTACGAGCAGTACTTC. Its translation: CASSSSYEQYF.

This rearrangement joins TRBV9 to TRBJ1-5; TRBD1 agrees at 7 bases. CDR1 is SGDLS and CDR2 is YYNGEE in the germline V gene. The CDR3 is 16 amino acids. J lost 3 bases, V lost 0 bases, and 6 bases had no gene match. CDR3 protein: CASSVGGQTYNQPQHF. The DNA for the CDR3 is TGTGCCAGCAGCGTAGGGGGACAGACTTACAATCAGCCCCAGCATTTT.

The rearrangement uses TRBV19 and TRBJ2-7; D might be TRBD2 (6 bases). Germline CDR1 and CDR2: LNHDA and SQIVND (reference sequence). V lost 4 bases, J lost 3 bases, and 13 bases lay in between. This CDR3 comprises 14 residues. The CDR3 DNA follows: TGTGCCAGTAGTACCGGGGGTTCCTACTACGAGCAGTACTTC. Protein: CASSTGGSYYEQYF.

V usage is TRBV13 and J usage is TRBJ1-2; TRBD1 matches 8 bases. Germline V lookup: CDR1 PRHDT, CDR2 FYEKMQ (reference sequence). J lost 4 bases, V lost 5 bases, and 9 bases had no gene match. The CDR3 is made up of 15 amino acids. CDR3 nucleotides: TGTGCCAGCAGCCCGGCGGGACAGGCATCCTATGGCTACACCTTC. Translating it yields CASSPAGQASYGYTF.

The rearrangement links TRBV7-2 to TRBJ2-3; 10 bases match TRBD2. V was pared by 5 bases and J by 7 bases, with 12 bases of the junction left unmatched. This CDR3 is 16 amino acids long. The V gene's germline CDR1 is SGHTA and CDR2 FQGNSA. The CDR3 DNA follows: TGTGCCAGCAGCAAATCCAGGGCTAGCGGGAGAAATACGCAGTATTTT. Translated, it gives CASSKSRASGRNTQYF.

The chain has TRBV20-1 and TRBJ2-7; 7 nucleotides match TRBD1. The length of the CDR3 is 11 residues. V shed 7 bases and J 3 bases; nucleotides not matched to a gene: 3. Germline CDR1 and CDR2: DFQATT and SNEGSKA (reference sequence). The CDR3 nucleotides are TGCAGTGAAGCAGGGGGCTACGAGCAGTACTTC. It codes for CSEAGGYEQYF.

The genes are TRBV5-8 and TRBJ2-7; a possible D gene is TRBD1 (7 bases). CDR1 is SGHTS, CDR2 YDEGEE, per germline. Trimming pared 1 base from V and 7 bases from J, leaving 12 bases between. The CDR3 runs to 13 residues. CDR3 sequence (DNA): TGTGCCAGCAGCTTGCAGGGGGGTTTGGAGCAGTACTTC. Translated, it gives CASSLQGGLEQYF.

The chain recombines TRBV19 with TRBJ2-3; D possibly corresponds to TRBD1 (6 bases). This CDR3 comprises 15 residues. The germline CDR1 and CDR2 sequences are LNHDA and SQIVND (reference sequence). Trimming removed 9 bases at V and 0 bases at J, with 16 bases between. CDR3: CASTFRDTSTDTQYF. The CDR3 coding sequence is TGTGCCAGCACGTTTAGGGACACTAGCACAGATACGCAGTATTTT. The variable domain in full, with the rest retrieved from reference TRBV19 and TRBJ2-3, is DGGITQSPKYLFRKEGQNVTLSCEQNLNHDAMYWYRQDPGQGLRLIYYSQIVNDFQKGDIAEGYSVSREKKESFPLTVTSAQKNPTAFYLCASTFRDTSTDTQYFGPGTRLTVL.

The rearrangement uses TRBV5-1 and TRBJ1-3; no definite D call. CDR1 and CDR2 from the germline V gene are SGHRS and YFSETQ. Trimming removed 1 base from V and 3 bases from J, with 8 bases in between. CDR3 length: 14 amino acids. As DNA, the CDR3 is TGCGCCAGCAGCTTGCGGGGTAATGGAAACACCATATATTTT. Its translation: CASSLRGNGNTIYF.

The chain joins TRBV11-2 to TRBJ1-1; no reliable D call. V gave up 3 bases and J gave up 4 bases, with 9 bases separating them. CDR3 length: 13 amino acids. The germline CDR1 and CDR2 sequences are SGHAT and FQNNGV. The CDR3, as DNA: TGTGCCAGCAGCTTGGGGAGCGGCACTGAAGCTTTCTTT. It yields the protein CASSLGSGTEAFF. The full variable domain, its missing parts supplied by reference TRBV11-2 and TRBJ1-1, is EAGVAQSPRYKIIEKRQSVAFWCNPISGHATLYWYQQILGQGPKLLIQFQNNGVVDDSQLPKDRFSAERLKGVDSTLKIQPAKLEDSAVYLCASSLGSGTEAFFGQGTRLTVV.

The CDR3 region has the DNA TGTGCCAGCAGCGTAGGTACAGGGGGTAACTATGGCTACACCTTC. The encoded protein is CASSVGTGGNYGYTF. The chain joins TRBV9 to TRBJ1-2; 8 nucleotides line up with TRBD1. Germline CDR1 reads SGDLS; CDR2 reads YYNGEE. The CDR3 extends over 15 amino acids. Trimming at V came to 0 bases and at J to 1 base, leaving 2 bases not matched to a gene.

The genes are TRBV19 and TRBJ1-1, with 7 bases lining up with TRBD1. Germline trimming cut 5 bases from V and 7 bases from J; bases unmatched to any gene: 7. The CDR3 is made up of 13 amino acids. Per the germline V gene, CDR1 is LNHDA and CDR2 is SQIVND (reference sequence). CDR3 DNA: TGTGCCAGTAGTGACTTAGGACAGGATGAAGCTTTCTTT. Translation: CASSDLGQDEAFF.

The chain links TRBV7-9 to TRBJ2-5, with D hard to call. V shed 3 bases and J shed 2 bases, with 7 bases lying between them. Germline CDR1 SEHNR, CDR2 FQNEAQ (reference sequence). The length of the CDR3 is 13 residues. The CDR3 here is CASSFEIQETQYF. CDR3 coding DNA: TGTGCCAGCAGCTTTGAGATTCAAGAGACCCAGTACTTC.

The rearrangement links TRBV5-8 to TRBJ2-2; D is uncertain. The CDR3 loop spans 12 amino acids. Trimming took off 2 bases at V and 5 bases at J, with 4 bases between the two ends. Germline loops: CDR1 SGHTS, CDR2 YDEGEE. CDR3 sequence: CASSFRTGELFF. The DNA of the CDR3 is TGTGCCAGCAGCTTCAGAACCGGGGAGCTGTTTTTT.

The CDR3: CASSGQGQPQHF. The CDR3 DNA reads TGTGCCAGTAGTGGACAGGGCCAGCCCCAGCATTTT. The rearrangement links TRBV19 to TRBJ1-5; 8 bases are shared with TRBD1. V lost 5 bases, J lost 7 bases, and 1 base stayed unmatched. The CDR3 covers 12 residues. Looked up from germline, CDR1 is LNHDA and CDR2 is SQIVND (reference sequence). Filled out from reference TRBV19 and TRBJ1-5, the complete variable domain reads DGGITQSPKYLFRKEGQNVTLSCEQNLNHDAMYWYRQDPGQGLRLIYYSQIVNDFQKGDIAEGYSVSREKKESFPLTVTSAQKNPTAFYLCASSGQGQPQHFGDGTRLSIL.

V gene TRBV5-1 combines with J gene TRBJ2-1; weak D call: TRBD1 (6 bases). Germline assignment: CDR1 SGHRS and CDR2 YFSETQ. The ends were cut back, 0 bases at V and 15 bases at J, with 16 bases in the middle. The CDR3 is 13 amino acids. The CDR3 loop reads CASSLDPTGWRFF. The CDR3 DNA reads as TGCGCCAGCAGCTTGGACCCCACAGGGTGGAGGTTCTTC.

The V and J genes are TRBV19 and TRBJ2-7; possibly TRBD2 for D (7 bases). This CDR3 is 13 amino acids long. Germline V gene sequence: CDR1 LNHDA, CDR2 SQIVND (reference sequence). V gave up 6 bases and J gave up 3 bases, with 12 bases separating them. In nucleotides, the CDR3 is TGTGCCAGTAGCGCGGGGGCCCTCTACGAGCAGTACTTC. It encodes CASSAGALYEQYF.

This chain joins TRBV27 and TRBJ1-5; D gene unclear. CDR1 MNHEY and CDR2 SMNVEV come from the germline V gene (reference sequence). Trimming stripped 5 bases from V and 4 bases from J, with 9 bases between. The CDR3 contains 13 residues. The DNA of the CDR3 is TGTGCCAGCAGTGTTGGAGGAAATCAGCCCCAGCATTTT. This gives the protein CASSVGGNQPQHF.

CDR3 in DNA: TGTGCCAGCAACGGACAGGGGGCGAACACTGAAGCTTTCTTT. It is translated as CASNGQGANTEAFF. The chain carries TRBV11-2 and TRBJ1-1; 11 nucleotides agree with TRBD1. CDR3 size: 14 residues. The germline V gene encodes CDR1 SGHAT and CDR2 FQNNGV. V lost 7 bases to trimming and J lost 1 base; unmatched junction nucleotides: 2.

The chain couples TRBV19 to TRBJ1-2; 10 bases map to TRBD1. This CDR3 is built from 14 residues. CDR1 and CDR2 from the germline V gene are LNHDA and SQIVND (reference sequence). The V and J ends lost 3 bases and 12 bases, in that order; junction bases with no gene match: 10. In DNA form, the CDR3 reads TGTGCCAGTAGTATTTTTCCGGGACAGGGGTCGAACACCTTC. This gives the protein CASSIFPGQGSNTF.

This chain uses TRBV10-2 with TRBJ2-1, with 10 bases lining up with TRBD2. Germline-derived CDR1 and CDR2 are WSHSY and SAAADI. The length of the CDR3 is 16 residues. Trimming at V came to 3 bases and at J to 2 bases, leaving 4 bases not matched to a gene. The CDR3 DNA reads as TGCGCCAGCAGTGACCCAGCGGGAGGGACCTACAATGAGCAGTTCTTC. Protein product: CASSDPAGGTYNEQFF.

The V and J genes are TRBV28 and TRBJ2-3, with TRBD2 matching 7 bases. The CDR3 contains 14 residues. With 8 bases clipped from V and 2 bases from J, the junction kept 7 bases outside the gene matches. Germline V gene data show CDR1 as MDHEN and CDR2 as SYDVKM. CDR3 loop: CASYSGGITDTQYF. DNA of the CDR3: TGTGCCAGCTACTCCGGGGGGATCACAGATACGCAGTATTTT.

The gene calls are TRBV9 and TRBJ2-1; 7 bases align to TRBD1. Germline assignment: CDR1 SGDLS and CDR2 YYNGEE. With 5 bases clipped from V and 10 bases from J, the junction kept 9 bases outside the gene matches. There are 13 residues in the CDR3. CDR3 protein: CASSRDRVGEQFF. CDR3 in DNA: TGTGCCAGCAGTCGTGACAGGGTGGGGGAGCAGTTCTTC.

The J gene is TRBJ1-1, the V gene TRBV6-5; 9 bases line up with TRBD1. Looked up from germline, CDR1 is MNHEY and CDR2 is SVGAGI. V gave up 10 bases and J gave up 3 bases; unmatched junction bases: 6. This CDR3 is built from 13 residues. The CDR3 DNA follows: TGTGCCATCAAACAGGGGGCATACACTGAAGCTTTCTTT. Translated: CAIKQGAYTEAFF.

The CDR3 DNA follows: TGTGCCAGCAGCCAACTCACTGAAGCTTTCTTT. Translated: CASSQLTEAFF. The chain uses TRBV28 and TRBJ1-1; D is undetermined. Germline V gene data show CDR1 as MDHEN and CDR2 as SYDVKM. Trimming removed 6 bases at V and 4 bases at J, with 6 bases between. The CDR3 totals 11 residues.